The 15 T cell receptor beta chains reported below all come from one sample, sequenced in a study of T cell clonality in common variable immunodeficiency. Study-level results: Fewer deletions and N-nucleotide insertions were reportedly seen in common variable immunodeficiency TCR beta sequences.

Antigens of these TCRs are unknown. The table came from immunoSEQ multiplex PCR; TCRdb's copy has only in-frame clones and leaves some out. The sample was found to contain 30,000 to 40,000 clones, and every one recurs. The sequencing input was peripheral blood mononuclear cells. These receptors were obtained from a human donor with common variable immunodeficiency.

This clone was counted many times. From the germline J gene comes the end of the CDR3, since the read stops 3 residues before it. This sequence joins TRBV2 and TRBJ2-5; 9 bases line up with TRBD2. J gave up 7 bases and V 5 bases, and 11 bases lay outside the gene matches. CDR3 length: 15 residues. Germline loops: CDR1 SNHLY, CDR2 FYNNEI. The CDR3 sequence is CASSPSSGGGVTQYF. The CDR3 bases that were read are TGTGCCAGCAGTCCTTCGTCAGGCGGGGGGGTGACC.

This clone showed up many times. The CDR3 loop is CASSVTGNEQFF. The CDR3 bases that were read are TGTGCCAGCAGCGTGACAGGGAATGAG. The chain couples TRBV7-2 to TRBJ2-1; 7 bases match TRBD1. With the read ending 3 residues before the CDR3 end, the germline J gene is used to fill in that end. Trimming took 5 bases from V and 7 from J; bases not matched to a gene: 2. The CDR3 spans 12 residues. Germline V CDR1 and CDR2: SGHTA, FQGNSA.

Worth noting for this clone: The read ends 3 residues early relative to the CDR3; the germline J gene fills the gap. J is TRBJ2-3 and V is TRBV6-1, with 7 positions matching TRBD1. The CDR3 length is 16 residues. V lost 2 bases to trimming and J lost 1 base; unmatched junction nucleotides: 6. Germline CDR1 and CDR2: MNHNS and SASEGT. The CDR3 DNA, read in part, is TGTGCCAGCAGTGAATCCCAGACAGGGCGCACAGATACG. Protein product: CASSESQTGRTDT. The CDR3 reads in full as CASSESQTGRTDTQYF.

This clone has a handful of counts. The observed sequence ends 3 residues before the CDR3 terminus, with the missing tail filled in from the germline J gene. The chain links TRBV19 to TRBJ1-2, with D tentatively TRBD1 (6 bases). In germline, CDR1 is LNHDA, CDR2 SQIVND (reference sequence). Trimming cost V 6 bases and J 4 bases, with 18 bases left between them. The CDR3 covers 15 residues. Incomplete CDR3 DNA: TGTGCCAGTAGGGCAGGGGAAATCCAAAGCTATGGC. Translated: CASRAGEIQSYG. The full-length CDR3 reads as CASRAGEIQSYGYTF.

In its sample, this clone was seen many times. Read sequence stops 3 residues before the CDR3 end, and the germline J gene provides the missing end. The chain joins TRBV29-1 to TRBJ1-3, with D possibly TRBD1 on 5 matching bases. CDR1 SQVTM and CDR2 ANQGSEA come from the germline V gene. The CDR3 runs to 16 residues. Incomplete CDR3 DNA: TGCAGCGTTGGGCAGCGGGGCGGACCTTTGGGGCAAACC. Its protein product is CSVGQRGGPLGQT. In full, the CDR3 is CSVGQRGGPLGQTIYF.

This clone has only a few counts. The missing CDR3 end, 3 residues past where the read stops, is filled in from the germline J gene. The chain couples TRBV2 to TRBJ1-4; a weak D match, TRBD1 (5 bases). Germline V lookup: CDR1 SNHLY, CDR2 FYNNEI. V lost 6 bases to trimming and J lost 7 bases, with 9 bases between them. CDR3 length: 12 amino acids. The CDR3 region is CASRQGREKLFF. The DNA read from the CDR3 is TGTGCCAGCAGGCAGGGTCGTGAAAAA.

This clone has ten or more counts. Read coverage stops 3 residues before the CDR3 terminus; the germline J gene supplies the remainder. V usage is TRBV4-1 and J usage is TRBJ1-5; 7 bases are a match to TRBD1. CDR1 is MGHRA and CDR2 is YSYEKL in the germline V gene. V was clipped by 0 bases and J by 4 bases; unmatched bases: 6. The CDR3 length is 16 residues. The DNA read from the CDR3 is TGCGCCAGCAGCCAAGATCCGGCAGGGGGTAATCAGCCC. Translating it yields CASSQDPAGGNQP. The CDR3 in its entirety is CASSQDPAGGNQPQHF.

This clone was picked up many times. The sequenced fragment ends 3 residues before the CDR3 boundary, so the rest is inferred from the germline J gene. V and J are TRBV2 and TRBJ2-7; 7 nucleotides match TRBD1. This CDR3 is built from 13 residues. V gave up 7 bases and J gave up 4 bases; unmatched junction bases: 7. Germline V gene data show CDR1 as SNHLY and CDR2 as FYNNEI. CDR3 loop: CASTRDSGYEQYF. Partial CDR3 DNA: TGTGCCAGCACCCGGGACAGCGGATACGAG.

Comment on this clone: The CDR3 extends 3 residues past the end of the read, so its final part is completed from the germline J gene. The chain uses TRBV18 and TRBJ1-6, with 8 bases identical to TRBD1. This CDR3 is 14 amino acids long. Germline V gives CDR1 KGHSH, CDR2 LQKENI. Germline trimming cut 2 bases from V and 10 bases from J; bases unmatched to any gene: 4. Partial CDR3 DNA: TGTGCCAGCTCACCAGACAGGGGACAGTCACCC. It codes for CASSPDRGQSP. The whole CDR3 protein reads CASSPDRGQSPLHF.

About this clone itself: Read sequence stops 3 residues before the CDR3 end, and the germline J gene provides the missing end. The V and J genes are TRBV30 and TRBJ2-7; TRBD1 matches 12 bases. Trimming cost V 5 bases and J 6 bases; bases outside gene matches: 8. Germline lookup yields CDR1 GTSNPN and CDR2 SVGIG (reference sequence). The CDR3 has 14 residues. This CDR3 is CAWRFGTGGSEQYF. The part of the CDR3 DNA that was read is TGTGCCTGGCGCTTCGGGACAGGGGGCTCCGAG.

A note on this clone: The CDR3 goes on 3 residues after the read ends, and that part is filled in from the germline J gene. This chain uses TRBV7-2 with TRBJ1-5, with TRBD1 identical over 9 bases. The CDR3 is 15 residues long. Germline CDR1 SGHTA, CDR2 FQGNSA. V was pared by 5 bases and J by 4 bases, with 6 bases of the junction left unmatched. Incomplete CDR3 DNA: TGTGCCAGCAGCCCCGACAGGGGGGGAAATCAGCCC. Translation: CASSPDRGGNQP. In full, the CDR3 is CASSPDRGGNQPQHF. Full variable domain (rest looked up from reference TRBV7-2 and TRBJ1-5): GAGVSQSPSNKVTEKGKDVELRCDPISGHTALYWYRQSLGQGLEFLIYFQGNSAPDKSGLPSDRFSAERTGGSVSTLTIQRTQQEDSAVYLCASSPDRGGNQPQHFGDGTRLSIL.

Incomplete CDR3 DNA: TGTGCCTGGATGTGGCAGGGGGAGACC. Residues: CAWMWQGET. The CDR3 in its entirety is CAWMWQGETQYF. The chain has TRBV30 and TRBJ2-5; D is possibly TRBD1 (6 bases). The read falls 3 residues short of the CDR3 end, and the missing part is taken from the germline J gene. The CDR3 is made up of 12 amino acids. Germline CDR1 reads GTSNPN; CDR2 reads SVGIG (reference sequence). Trimming shortened V by 4 bases and J by 5 bases, and 11 bases separated the two germline ends.

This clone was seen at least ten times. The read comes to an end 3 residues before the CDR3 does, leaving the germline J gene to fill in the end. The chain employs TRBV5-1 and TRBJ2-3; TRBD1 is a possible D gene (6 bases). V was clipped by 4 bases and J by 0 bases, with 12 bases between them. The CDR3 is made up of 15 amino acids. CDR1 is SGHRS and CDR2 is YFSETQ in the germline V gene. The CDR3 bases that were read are TGCGCCAGCAGCCAGACAGGACCTAGCACAGATACG. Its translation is CASSQTGPSTDT. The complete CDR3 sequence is CASSQTGPSTDTQYF.

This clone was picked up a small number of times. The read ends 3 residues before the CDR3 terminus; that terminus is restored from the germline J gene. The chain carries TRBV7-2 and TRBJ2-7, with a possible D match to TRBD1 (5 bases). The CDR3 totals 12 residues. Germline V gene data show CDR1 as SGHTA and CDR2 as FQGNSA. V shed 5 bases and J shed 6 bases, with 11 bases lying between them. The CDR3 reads CASSPDTREQYF. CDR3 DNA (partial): TGTGCCAGCAGCCCGGACACCCGCGAG.

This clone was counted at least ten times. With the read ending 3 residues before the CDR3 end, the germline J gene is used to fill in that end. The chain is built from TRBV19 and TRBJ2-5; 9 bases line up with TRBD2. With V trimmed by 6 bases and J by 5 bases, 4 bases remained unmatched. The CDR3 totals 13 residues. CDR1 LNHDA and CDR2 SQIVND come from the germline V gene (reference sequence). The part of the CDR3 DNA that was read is TGTGCCAGTAGCGAGGCGGGGGGGGAGACC. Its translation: CASSEAGGET. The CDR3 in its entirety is CASSEAGGETQYF.